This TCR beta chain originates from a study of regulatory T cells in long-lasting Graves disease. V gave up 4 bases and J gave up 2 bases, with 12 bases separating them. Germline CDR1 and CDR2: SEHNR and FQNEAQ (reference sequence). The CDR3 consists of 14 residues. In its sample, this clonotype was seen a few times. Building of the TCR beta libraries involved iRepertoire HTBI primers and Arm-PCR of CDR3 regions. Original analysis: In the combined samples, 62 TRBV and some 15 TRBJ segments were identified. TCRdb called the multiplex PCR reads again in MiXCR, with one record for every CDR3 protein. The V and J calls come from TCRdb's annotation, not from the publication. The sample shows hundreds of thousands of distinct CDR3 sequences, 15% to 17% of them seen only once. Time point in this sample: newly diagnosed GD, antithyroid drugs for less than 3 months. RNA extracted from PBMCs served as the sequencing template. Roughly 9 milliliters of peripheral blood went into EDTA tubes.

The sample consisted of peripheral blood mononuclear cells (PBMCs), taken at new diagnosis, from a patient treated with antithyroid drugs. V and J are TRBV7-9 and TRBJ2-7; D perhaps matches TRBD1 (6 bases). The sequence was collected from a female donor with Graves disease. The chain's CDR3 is CASSSRQDPYEQYF. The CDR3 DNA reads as TGTGCCAGCAGCTCCCGACAGGACCCCTACGAGCAGTACTTC.